The clone carrying this T cell receptor (beta chain) was counted a single time. Autoimmune disease history or systemic immunosuppression meant exclusion. This specimen comes from a study of OX40 agonist ivuxolimab in advanced cancers. CDR1 and CDR2 (germline): SGHTA, FQGTGA. The junction had 7 bases not matched to a gene; V was cut back by 5 bases and J by 0 bases. The CDR3 spans 16 residues. Assay: immunoSEQ multiplex PCR; the TCRdb copy retains only in-frame clones and omits some. The sample records 30,000 to 45,000 clones, almost 85% being singletons. The receptor comes from an adult with an advanced solid tumor such as melanoma, head and neck, liver or kidney cancer. The chain recombines TRBV7-3 with TRBJ2-1; TRBD1 agrees at 7 bases. Sequenced material: CD4+ or CD8+ T cells sorted from blood, taken in a trial of the OX40 agonist ivuxolimab. The CDR3 bases are TGTGCCAGCAGCCAACACAGGGGTAGCTCCTACAATGAGCAGTTCTTC. Translated, it gives CASSQHRGSSYNEQFF.